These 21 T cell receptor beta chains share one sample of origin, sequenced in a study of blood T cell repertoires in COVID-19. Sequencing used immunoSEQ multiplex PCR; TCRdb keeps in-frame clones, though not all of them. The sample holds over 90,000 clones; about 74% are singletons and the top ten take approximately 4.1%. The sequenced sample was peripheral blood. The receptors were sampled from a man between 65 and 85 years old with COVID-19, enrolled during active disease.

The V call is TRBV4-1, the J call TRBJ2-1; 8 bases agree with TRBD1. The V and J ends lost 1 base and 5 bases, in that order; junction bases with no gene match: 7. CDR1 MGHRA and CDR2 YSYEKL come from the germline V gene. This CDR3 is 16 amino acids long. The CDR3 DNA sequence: TGCGCCAGCAGCCAAGTCGGCAGGGGGCTTGACAATGAGCAGTTCTTC. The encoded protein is CASSQVGRGLDNEQFF.

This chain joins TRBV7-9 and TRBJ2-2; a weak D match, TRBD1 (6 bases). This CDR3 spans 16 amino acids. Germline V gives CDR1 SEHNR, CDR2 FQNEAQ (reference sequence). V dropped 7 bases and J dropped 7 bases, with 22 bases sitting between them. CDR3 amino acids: CASTKRQGSSGGELFF. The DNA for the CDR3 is TGTGCCAGCACCAAACGGCAGGGGTCGAGTGGCGGGGAGCTGTTTTTT. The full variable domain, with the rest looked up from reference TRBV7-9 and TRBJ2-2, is DTGVSQNPRHKITKRGQNVTFRCDPISEHNRLYWYRQTLGQGPEFLTYFQNEAQLEKSRLLSDRFSAERPKGSFSTLEIQRTEQGDSAMYLCASTKRQGSSGGELFFGEGSRLTVL.

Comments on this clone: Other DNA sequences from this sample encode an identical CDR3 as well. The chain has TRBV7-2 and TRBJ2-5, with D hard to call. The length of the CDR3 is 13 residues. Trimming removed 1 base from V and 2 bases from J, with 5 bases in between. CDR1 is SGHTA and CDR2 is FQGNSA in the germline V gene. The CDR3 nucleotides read TGTGCCAGCAGCTTAGTACAGCAAGAGACCCAGTACTTC. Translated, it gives CASSLVQQETQYF.

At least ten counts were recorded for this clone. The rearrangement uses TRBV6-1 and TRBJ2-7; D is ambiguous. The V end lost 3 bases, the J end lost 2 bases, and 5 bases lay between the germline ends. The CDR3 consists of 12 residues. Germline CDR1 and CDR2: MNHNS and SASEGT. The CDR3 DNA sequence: TGTGCCAGCAGTGACCCAGCCTACGAGCAGTACTTC. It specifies CASSDPAYEQYF.

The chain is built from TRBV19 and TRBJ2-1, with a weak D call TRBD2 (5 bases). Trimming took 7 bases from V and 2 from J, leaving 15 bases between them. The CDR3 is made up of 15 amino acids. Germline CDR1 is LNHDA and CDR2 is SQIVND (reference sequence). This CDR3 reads CASKAWESPYNEQFF. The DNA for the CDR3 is TGTGCCAGTAAGGCGTGGGAGAGTCCCTACAATGAGCAGTTCTTC.

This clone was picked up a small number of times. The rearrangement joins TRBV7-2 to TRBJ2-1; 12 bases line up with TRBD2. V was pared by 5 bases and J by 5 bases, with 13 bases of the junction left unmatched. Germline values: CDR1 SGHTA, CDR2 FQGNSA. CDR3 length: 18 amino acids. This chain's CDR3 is CASSPGALRTSGNNEQFF. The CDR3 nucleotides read TGTGCCAGCAGCCCAGGGGCCCTAAGGACTAGCGGGAACAATGAGCAGTTCTTC.

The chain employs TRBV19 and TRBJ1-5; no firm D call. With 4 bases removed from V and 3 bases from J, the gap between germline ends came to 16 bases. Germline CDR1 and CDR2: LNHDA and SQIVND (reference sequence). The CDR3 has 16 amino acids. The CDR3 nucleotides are TGTGCCAGTAGTACTAGACCCCAGAGCTACAATCAGCCCCAGCATTTT. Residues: CASSTRPQSYNQPQHF.

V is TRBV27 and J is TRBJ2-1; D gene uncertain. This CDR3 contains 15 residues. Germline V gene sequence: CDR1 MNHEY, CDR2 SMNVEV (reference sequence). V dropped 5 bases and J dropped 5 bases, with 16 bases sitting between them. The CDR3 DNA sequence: TGTGCCAGCAGTCGTGCGTTAGGAGCTCACAATGAGCAGTTCTTC. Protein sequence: CASSRALGAHNEQFF.

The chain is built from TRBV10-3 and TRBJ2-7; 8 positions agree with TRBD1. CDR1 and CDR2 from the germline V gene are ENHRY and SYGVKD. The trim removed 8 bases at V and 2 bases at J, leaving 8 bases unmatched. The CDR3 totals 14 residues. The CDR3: CAIRDRLSPYEQYF. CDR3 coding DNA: TGTGCCATCCGGGACAGGCTTTCCCCCTACGAGCAGTACTTC.

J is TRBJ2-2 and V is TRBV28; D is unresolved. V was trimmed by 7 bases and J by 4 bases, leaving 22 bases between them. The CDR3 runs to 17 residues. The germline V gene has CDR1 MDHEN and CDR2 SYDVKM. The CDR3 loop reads CASTPDTQAWVTGELFF. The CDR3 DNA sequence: TGTGCCAGCACCCCCGACACTCAGGCCTGGGTCACCGGGGAGCTGTTTTTT.

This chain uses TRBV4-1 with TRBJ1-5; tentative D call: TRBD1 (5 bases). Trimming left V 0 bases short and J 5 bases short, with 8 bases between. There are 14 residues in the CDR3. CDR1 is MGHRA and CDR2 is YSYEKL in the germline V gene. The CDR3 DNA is TGCGCCAGCAGCCAAGAAGGGGTCGATCAGCCCCAGCATTTT. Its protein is CASSQEGVDQPQHF.

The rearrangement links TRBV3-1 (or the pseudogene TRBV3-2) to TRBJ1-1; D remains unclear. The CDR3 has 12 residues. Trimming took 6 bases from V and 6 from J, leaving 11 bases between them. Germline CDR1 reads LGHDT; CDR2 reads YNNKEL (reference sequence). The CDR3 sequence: CASSRGGAEAFF. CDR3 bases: TGTGCCAGCAGTCGGGGAGGAGCTGAAGCTTTCTTT.

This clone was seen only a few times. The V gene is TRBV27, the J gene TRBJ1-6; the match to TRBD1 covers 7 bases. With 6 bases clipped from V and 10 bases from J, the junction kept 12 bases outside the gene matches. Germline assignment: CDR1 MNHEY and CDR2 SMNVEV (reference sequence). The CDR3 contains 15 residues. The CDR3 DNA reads TGTGCCAGCAGCGGGAGGGGGCAGGCGAAATCACCCCTCCACTTT. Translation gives CASSGRGQAKSPLHF.

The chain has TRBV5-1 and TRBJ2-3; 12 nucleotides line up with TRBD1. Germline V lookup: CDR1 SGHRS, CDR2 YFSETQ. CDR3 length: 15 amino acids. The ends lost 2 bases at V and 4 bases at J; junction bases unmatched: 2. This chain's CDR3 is CASSFGTGGPDTQYF. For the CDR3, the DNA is TGCGCCAGCAGCTTCGGGACAGGGGGCCCAGATACGCAGTATTTT.

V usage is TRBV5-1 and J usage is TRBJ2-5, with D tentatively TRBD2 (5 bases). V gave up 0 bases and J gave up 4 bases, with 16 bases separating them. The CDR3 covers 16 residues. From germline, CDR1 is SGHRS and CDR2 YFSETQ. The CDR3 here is CASSLGWALGGETQYF. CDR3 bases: TGCGCCAGCAGCTTGGGTTGGGCCCTTGGAGGAGAGACCCAGTACTTC.

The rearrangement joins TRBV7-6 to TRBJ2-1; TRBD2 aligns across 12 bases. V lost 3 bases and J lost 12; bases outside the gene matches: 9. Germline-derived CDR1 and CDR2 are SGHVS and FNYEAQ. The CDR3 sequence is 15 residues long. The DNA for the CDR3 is TGTGCCAGCAGCTTGGGACTAGCGGGTCGTCGGCCGCAGTTCTTC. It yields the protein CASSLGLAGRRPQFF.

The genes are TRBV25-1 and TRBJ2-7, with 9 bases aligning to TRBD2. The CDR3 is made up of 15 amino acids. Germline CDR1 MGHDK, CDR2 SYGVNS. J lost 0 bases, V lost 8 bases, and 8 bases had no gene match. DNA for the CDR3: TGTGCCAGCCGACCTAGCGGGGCCTTCTCCTACGAGCAGTACTTC. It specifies CASRPSGAFSYEQYF.

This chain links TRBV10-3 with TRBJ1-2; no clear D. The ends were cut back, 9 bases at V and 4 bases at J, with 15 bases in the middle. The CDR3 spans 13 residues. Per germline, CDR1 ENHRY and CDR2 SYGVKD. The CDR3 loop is CAIMGHLGYGYTF. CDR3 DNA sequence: TGTGCCATAATGGGCCACCTCGGCTATGGCTACACCTTC.

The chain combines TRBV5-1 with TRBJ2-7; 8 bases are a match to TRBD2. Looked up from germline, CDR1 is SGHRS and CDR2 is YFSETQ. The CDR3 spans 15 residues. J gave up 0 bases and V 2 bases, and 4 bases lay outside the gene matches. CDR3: CASSFTAGDSYEQYF. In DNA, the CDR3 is TGCGCCAGCAGCTTTACAGCGGGGGACTCCTACGAGCAGTACTTC.

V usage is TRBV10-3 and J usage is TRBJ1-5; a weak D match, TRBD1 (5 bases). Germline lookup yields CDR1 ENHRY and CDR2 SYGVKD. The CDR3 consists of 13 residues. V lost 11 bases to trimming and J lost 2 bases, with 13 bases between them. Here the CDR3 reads CAATGDGNQPQHF. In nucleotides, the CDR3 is TGTGCCGCCACGGGGGACGGCAATCAGCCCCAGCATTTT.

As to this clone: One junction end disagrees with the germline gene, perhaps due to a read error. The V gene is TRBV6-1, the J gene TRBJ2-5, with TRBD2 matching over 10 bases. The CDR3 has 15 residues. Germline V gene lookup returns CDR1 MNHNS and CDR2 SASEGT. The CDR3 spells CASREAGGPGETQYF. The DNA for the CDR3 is TGTGCCAGCAGGGAAGCGGGAGGGCCCGGAGAGACCCAGTACTTC.